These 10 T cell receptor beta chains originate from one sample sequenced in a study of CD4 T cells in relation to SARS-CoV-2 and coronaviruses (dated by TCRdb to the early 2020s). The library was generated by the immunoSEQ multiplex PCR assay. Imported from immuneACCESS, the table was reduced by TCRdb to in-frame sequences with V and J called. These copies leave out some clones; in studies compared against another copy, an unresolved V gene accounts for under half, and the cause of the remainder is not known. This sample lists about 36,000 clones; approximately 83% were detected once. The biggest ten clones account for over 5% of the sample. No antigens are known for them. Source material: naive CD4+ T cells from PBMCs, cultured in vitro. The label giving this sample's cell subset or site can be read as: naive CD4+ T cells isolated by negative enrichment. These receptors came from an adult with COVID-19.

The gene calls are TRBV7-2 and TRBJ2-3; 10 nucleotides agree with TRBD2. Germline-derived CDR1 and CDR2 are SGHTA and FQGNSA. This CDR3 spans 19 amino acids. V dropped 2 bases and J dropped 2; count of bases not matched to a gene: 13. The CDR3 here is CASSLFASSSGSPTDTQYF. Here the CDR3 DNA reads TGTGCCAGCAGCTTATTCGCTTCATCTAGCGGGAGCCCCACAGATACGCAGTATTTT.

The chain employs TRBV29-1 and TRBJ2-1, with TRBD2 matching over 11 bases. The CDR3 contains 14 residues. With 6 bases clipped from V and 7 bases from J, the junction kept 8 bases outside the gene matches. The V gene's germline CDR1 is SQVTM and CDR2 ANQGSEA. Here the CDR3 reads CSVLAGGPRNEQFF. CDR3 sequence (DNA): TGCAGCGTCTTAGCGGGAGGGCCCCGGAATGAGCAGTTCTTC.

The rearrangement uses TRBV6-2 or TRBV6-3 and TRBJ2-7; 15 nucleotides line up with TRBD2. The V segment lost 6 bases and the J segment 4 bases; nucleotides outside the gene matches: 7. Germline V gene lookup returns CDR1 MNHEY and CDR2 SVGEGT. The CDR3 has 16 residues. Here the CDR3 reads CASSPGTSGRWYEQYF. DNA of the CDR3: TGTGCCAGCAGCCCCGGGACTAGCGGGAGGTGGTACGAGCAGTACTTC.

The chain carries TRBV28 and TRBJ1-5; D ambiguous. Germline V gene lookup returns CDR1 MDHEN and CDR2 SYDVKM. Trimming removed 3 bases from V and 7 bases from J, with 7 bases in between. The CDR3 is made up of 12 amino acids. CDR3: CASSFTHQPQHF. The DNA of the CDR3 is TGTGCCAGCAGTTTTACTCACCAGCCCCAGCATTTT.

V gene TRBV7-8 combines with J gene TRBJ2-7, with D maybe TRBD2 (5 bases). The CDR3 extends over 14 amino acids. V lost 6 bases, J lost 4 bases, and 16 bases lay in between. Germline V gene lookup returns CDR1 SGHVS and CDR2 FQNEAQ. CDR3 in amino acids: CASSQSRAGYEQYF. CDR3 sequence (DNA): TGTGCCAGCAGTCAAAGCCGGGCGGGTTACGAGCAGTACTTC. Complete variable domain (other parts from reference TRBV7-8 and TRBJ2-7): GAGVSQSPRYKVAKRGQDVALRCDPISGHVSLFWYQQALGQGPEFLTYFQNEAQLDKSGLPSDRFFAERPEGSVSTLKIQRTQQEDSAVYLCASSQSRAGYEQYFGPGTRLTVT.

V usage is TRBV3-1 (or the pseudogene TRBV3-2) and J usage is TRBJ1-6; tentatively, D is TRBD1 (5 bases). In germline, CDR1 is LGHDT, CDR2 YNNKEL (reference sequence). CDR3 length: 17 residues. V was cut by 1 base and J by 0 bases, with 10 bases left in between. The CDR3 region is CASSQGAGGSYNSPLHF. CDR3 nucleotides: TGTGCCAGCAGCCAAGGGGCGGGGGGCTCCTATAATTCACCCCTCCACTTT.

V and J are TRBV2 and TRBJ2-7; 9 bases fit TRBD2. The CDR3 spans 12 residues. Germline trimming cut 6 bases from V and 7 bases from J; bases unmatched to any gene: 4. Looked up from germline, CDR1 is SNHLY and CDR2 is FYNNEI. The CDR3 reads CASRGLAWEQYF. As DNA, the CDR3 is TGTGCCAGCAGAGGACTAGCGTGGGAGCAGTACTTC.

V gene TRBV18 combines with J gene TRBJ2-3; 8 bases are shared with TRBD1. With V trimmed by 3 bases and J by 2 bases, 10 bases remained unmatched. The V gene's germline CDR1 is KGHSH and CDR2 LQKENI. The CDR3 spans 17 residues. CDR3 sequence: CASSPLGQAGYTDTQYF. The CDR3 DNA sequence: TGTGCCAGCTCACCCCTGGGACAGGCGGGCTACACAGATACGCAGTATTTT.

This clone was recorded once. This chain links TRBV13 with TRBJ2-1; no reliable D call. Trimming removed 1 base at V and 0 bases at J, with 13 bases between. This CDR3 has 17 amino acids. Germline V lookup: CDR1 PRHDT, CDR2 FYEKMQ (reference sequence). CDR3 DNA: TGTGCCAGCAGCTTAGCCAATTTCCTGAGCTCCTACAATGAGCAGTTCTTC. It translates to CASSLANFLSSYNEQFF.

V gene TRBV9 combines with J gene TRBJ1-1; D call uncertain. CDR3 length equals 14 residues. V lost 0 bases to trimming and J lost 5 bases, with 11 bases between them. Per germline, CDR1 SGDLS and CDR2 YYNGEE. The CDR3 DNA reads TGTGCCAGCAGCGTAGTAATAGGTGGGACTGAAGCTTTCTTT. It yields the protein CASSVVIGGTEAFF.